This TCR beta chain appears in the sequencing data of a study of beta chain features in type 1 diabetes. Reverse transcribing all isolated RNA meant expressed TCRB transcripts were sequenced. TCRdb's copy holds only in-frame clones and misses some; the assay was immunoSEQ multiplex PCR. The profile shows almost 350,000 clones, approximately 9.9% of them singletons. Study-wide results and limits: Type 1 diabetes patients had fewer VDJ junction insertions and more deletions. People with Type 1 diabetes carried modestly yet significantly shorter TCRB CDR3s in all four CD4+ subsets. A potential PCR bias toward shorter templates would be equal in patient and control samples.

Each of the CD4+ naive, central memory, regulatory and stem cell-like memory populations was sorted via CD45RO/CCR7/CD25/CD127/CD95/CD27. The authors obtained over 95% purity in all sorted populations. A note on this clone: The antigen is not known.

J gave up 7 bases and V 6 bases, and 7 bases lay outside the gene matches. Germline values: CDR1 LNHDA, CDR2 SQIVND (reference sequence). The CDR3 loop spans 13 amino acids. Sequencing was performed on central memory CD4+ T cells from blood. The receptor's source is a man under 40 with type 1 diabetes. This chain links TRBV19 with TRBJ2-5, with 8 positions matching TRBD2. The CDR3 region is CASSGGAFRTQYF. CDR3 DNA: TGTGCCAGTAGCGGGGGGGCCTTCAGGACCCAGTACTTC.